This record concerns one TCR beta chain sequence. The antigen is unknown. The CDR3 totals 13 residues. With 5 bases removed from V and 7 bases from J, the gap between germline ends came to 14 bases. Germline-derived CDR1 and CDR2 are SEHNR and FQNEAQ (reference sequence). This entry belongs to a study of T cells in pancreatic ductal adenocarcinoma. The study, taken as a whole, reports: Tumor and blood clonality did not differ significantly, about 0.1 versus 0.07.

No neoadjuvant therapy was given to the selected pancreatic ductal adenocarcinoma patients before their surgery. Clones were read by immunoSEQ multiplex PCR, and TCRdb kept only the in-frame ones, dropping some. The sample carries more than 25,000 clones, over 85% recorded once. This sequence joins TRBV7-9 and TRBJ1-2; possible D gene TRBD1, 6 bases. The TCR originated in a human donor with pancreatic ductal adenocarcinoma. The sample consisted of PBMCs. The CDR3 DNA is TGTGCCAGCAGCCAAACAGGGTTTAGTGGCTACACCTTC. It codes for CASSQTGFSGYTF.